Listed below are T cell receptor beta chains from one sample, sequenced in a study of shared clonotypes between healthy human individuals. Libraries were prepared by immunoSEQ multiplex PCR; TCRdb keeps only in-frame clonotypes and omits some of them. The profile shows some 1.1 million clones, approximately 80% of them singletons. Sequenced: memory CD4+ T cells from PBMCs. All receptors derive from a man between 18 and 29 years old in good health. Some clones in this sample may be carry-over from other donors' samples. The CDR3 runs from the conserved cysteine through the conserved F or W. A D gene is named only where the DNA matches it firmly. Size is stated for part of the rows, as once, few or many counts, or as a class when the clone is expanded.

clone_size j_call v_call d_call cdr3_aa cdr3_nt
few TRBJ1-2 TRBV27 TRBD1 CASSPWDRGYGYTF TGTGCCAGCAGTCCGTGGGACAGGGGCTATGGCTACACCTTC
few TRBJ1-2 TRBV19 . CASSIAGARGYTF TGTGCCAGTAGTATCGCCGGGGCGCGTGGCTACACCTTC
. TRBJ2-7 TRBV28 TRBD2 CASRLAGGTYEQYF TGTGCCAGCAGGCTAGCGGGAGGCACCTACGAGCAGTACTTC
. TRBJ1-3 TRBV6-5 . CASSYQQQSNTIYF TGTGCCAGCAGTTACCAGCAGCAGTCAAACACCATATATTTT
. TRBJ1-1 TRBV19 TRBD1 CASSTGQGDEAFF TGTGCCAGTAGTACCGGACAGGGAGATGAAGCTTTCTTT
. TRBJ1-3 TRBV20-1 . CSARTGNTIYF TGCAGTGCTAGAACTGGAAACACCATATATTTT
. TRBJ2-1 TRBV10-1 . CASSEMSGLNNEQFF TGCGCCAGCAGTGAAATGAGCGGGTTGAACAATGAGCAGTTCTTC
. TRBJ1-4 TRBV7-9 . CASSRTGLPPTNEKLFF TGTGCCAGCAGTAGGACGGGCCTCCCCCCAACTAATGAAAAACTGTTTTTT
. TRBJ2-2 TRBV7-8 . CASSPPAGLPSLNTGELFF TGTGCCAGCAGCCCACCCGCTGGGTTGCCGTCATTGAACACCGGGGAGCTGTTTTTT
. TRBJ1-4 TRBV2 . CASRVTATNEKLFF TGTGCCAGCAGAGTTACCGCAACTAATGAAAAACTGTTTTTT
. TRBJ2-7 TRBV12-5 TRBD2 CASGSPGGEQYF TGTGCTAGTGGTTCGCCGGGGGGCGAGCAGTACTTC
. TRBJ2-7 TRBV4-2 . CASSQFSAEQYF TGTGCCAGCAGCCAGTTCTCCGCGGAGCAGTACTTC
. TRBJ2-3 TRBV10-3 TRBD2 CAISSSGRAADTQYF TGTGCCATCAGTTCTAGCGGGAGGGCCGCAGATACGCAGTATTTT
. TRBJ1-5 TRBV6-5 . CASSYSRGFNQPQHF TGTGCCAGCAGTTACTCCCGGGGGTTCAATCAGCCCCAGCATTTT
. TRBJ1-1 TRBV11-1 . CASSRNPGAEAFF TGTGCCAGCAGCCGGAACCCCGGGGCTGAAGCTTTCTTT
. TRBJ1-1 TRBV7-9 TRBD1 CASSSNQGASTEAFF TGTGCCAGCAGCTCCAACCAGGGGGCGAGCACTGAAGCTTTCTTT
. TRBJ2-5 TRBV29-1 . CSAGRDMGKETQYF TGCAGCGCTGGCCGGGATATGGGGAAAGAGACCCAGTACTTC
. TRBJ2-7 TRBV19 . CASEYGGSIRGEQYF TGTGCCAGTGAGTACGGGGGCTCGATCCGGGGCGAGCAGTACTTC
. TRBJ1-4 TRBV9 TRBD1 CASSGTGGNEKLFF TGTGCCAGCAGCGGGACAGGAGGTAATGAAAAACTGTTTTTT
. TRBJ1-3 TRBV6-5 . CASKGGLLSGNTIYF TGTGCCAGCAAGGGGGGGCTTCTCTCTGGAAACACCATATATTTT
. TRBJ2-7 TRBV30 . CAWGLRVPDEQYF TGTGCCTGGGGCCTCAGGGTGCCAGACGAGCAGTACTTC
. TRBJ1-5 TRBV5-1 . CASSPLGDSNQPQHF TGCGCCAGCAGCCCCCTGGGGGATAGCAATCAGCCCCAGCATTTT
. TRBJ2-5 TRBV19 TRBD2 CASRHTTGTSKTQYF TGTGCCAGTAGGCATACCACCGGGACTAGCAAGACCCAGTACTTC
few TRBJ1-4 TRBV30 . CAWTATNEKLFF TGTGCCTGGACTGCAACTAATGAAAAACTGTTTTTT